This is a list of T cell receptor beta chains from one sample in a study of shared clonotypes between healthy human individuals. Data came from immunoSEQ multiplex PCR; TCRdb stores just in-frame clones and leaves some out. The sample shows approximately 740,000 clones, approximately 92% of them seen only once. Sequencing was performed on naive CD8+ T cells sorted from blood. These receptors originate from a man aged 25-45 years in good health. Both conserved end residues are part of each CDR3. D genes are given only for firm matches. Clone sizes are given selectively: once, few, many, or a class where the clone is expanded.

>-|TRBV15|TRBD1|TRBJ2-1
CATSRDRGTEEFF
TGTGCCACCAGCAGAGACAGAGGGACAGAGGAGTTCTTC
>-|TRBV7-9|-|TRBJ2-1
CASSSLSEPEGDEQFF
TGTGCCAGCAGCTCCCTCTCGGAGCCCGAGGGCGATGAGCAGTTCTTC
>-|TRBV15|-|TRBJ2-7
CATSRDPPQRDTYEQYF
TGTGCCACCAGCAGAGATCCCCCCCAGCGGGACACCTACGAGCAGTACTTC
>-|TRBV19|-|TRBJ1-5
CASRPPDRSNQPQHF
TGTGCCAGTCGACCCCCTGACAGGTCAAATCAGCCCCAGCATTTT
>-|TRBV4-1|-|TRBJ2-3
CASSQDREVGTDTQYF
TGCGCCAGCAGCCAAGACAGGGAGGTCGGCACAGATACGCAGTATTTT
>-|TRBV5-1|-|TRBJ2-7
CASSLAQGVPYEQYF
TGCGCCAGCAGCTTGGCCCAGGGTGTTCCCTACGAGCAGTACTTC
>few|TRBV2|TRBD2|TRBJ2-5
CASSVGSGNVGGTQYF
TGTGCCAGCAGTGTAGGTAGCGGGAACGTCGGGGGGACCCAGTACTTC
>-|TRBV7-9|TRBD2|TRBJ2-5
CASSSPRTSGDQETQYF
TGTGCCAGCAGCTCCCCTCGGACTAGCGGAGACCAAGAGACCCAGTACTTC
>-|TRBV29-1|TRBD1|TRBJ2-1
CSVDGTGGFYNEQFF
TGCAGCGTTGACGGGACAGGGGGCTTTTACAATGAGCAGTTCTTC
>-|TRBV7-9|-|TRBJ2-2
CASSSGTRNTGELFF
TGTGCCAGCAGCTCCGGGACACGAAACACCGGGGAGCTGTTTTTT
>-|TRBV7-3|TRBD2|TRBJ2-3
CASSSLAGGQDTQYF
TGTGCCAGCAGCTCACTAGCGGGAGGGCAGGATACGCAGTATTTT
>-|TRBV7-9|-|TRBJ2-3
CASSLQGPSTDTQYF
TGTGCCAGCAGCCTACAGGGTCCAAGCACAGATACGCAGTATTTT
>-|TRBV14|TRBD1|TRBJ2-5
CASSLHQTGTGETQYF
TGTGCCAGCAGCCTTCATCAAACAGGGACAGGAGAGACCCAGTACTTC
>-|TRBV28|-|TRBJ2-7
CASRGTDHYEQYF
TGTGCCAGCAGAGGTACCGACCACTACGAGCAGTACTTC
>-|TRBV11-2|-|TRBJ1-1
CASSWGGSEAFF
TGTGCCAGCAGTTGGGGGGGCTCTGAAGCTTTCTTT
>few|TRBV11-3|-|TRBJ1-1
CASSLGRNTEAFF
TGTGCCAGCAGCTTAGGGCGGAACACTGAAGCTTTCTTT
>-|TRBV6-1|TRBD1|TRBJ2-7
CASTTRTGIEQYF
TGTGCCAGCACTACGCGGACAGGCATCGAGCAGTACTTC
>-|TRBV7-9|-|TRBJ2-7
CASSLSSGWSSYEQYF
TGTGCCAGCAGCTTATCGAGTGGCTGGAGCTCCTACGAGCAGTACTTC
>-|TRBV5-1|TRBD2|TRBJ2-2
CASSLAPREVLSYTGELFF
TGCGCCAGCAGCTTGGCCCCGCGGGAGGTCCTCTCATACACCGGGGAGCTGTTTTTT
>few|TRBV5-6|-|TRBJ1-5
CASSLGQASNQPQHF
TGTGCCAGCAGCTTGGGCCAGGCTAGCAATCAGCCCCAGCATTTT
>-|TRBV19|TRBD1|TRBJ2-7
CASSPIQGNLYEQYF
TGTGCCAGTAGTCCTATACAGGGGAATCTCTACGAGCAGTACTTC
>-|TRBV27|-|TRBJ1-5
CASSLGARQPQHF
TGTGCCAGCAGTTTGGGGGCTCGCCAGCCCCAGCATTTT
>-|TRBV15|-|TRBJ1-5
CATSRDRGTNQPQHF
TGTGCCACCAGCAGAGATAGGGGGACAAATCAGCCCCAGCATTTT
>-|TRBV7-9|TRBD2|TRBJ2-7
CASSSSPAGVEQYF
TGTGCCAGCAGCTCATCCCCAGCGGGAGTCGAGCAGTACTTC